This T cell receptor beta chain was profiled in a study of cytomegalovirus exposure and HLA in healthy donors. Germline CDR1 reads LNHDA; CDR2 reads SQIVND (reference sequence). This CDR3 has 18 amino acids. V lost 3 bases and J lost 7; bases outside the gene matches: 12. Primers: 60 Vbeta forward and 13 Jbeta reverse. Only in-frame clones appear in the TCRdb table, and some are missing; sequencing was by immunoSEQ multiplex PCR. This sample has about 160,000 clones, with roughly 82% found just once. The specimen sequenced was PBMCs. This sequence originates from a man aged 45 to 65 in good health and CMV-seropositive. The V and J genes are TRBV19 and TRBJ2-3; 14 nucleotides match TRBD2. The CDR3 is CASSIRGTSGGPQYTQYF. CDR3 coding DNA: TGTGCCAGTAGTATTCGAGGGACTAGCGGGGGTCCACAATATACGCAGTATTTT.